This section outlines one T cell receptor beta chain sequence together with its context. Its matching antigen is unknown. These data belong to a study of shared clonotypes between healthy human individuals. Study observations and caveats: Tissue TCR repertoires likely differ from these blood-only repertoires. Naive subsets usually exceeded memory subsets in estimated richness. The four-donor shared clonotypes exceeded non-shared clonotypes in generation probability, with non-shared ones scoring lower.

The repertoire was sequenced with immunoSEQ multiplex PCR; TCRdb's copy has only in-frame clones and lacks some. The repertoire holds around 200,000 clones, approximately 61% seen once, with under 11% in the top ten. Sequenced sample: memory CD4+ T cells sorted from blood. The subset was: CD45RA-negative fraction. This TCR came from a man aged 30-40 years in good health.

The CDR3 protein is CASSPKSKGRETQYF. In DNA form, the CDR3 reads TGCGCCAGCTCCCCCAAGTCGAAGGGCAGGGAGACCCAGTACTTC. This rearrangement joins TRBV10-2 to TRBJ2-5, with no clear D. CDR3 length equals 15 residues. The germline gives CDR1 WSHSY, CDR2 SAAADI. Trimming left V 8 bases short and J 5 bases short, with 21 bases between.